The T cell receptor (beta chain) described here comes from a study of blood T cell repertoires in COVID-19. Repertoires were generated with immunoSEQ multiplex PCR, while TCRdb's copy carries only in-frame clones and drops some. The repertoire consists of 200,000 to 250,000 clones, with 70% to 90% occurring once and the leading ten covering 3% to 3.5%. V gave up 3 bases and J gave up 4 bases; unmatched junction bases: 3. Germline V gene sequence: CDR1 LGHNA, CDR2 YSLEER. The CDR3 runs to 14 residues. The receptor's source is a man between 18 and 29 years old with active or convalescent COVID-19. The sequenced sample consisted of peripheral blood. The rearrangement joins TRBV4-3 to TRBJ1-2; 9 positions match TRBD1. As DNA, the CDR3 is TGCGCCAGCAGCCACAACAGGGGGCTCTATGGCTACACCTTC. Encoded protein: CASSHNRGLYGYTF.